This TCR beta chain was obtained from a study of read filtering for tumor transcriptome and immune sequencing. This clonotype appeared many times. The CDR3 has 16 residues. V lost 0 bases to trimming and J lost 10 bases; unmatched junction nucleotides: 15. The germline V gene has CDR1 DFQATT and CDR2 SNEGSKA (reference sequence). This library used around 0.4 ug RNA and molecular barcoded adaptors spanning alpha/delta and beta/gamma chains. TCRdb called the reads again in MiXCR, with one record for every CDR3 protein. The sample records 100,000 to 150,000 distinct CDR3 sequences, approximately 13% being singletons.

V usage is TRBV20-1 and J usage is TRBJ2-1, with TRBD2 matching over 7 bases. This clonotype was sampled from a donor aged 40 or older with multiple myeloma. The sequencing input was a population of CD138-negative cells sorted from bone marrow. The CDR3, as DNA: TGCAGTGCTAGAGATCTGAGGGAGGGCCTGGTGATAGAGCAGTTCTTC. This gives the protein CSARDLREGLVIEQFF.